The 6 T cell receptor beta chains presented below share a single source sample, sequenced in a study of PD-1 blockade in classical Hodgkin lymphoma. All patients relapsed after autologous stem cell transplantation, and brentuximab vedotin exposure varied. Method: immunoSEQ multiplex PCR; TCRdb's copy keeps in-frame clones and lacks some. The sample lists more than 140,000 clones, around 84% seen once, with approximately 9.6% in the top ten. The sequencing here drew on peripheral blood mononuclear cells (PBMCs), taken before the second cycle of nivolumab. The receptors originated from a human donor with classical Hodgkin lymphoma.

The J gene is TRBJ2-6, the V gene TRBV4-2; D call uncertain. This CDR3 has 17 amino acids. Trimming pared 0 bases from V and 0 bases from J, leaving 9 bases between. The germline V gene has CDR1 LGHNA and CDR2 YNFKEQ. CDR3 sequence: CASSQDPNNSGANVLTF. The CDR3 nucleotides read TGTGCCAGCAGCCAAGACCCCAACAACTCTGGGGCCAACGTCCTGACTTTC.

The CDR3 sequence is CASRLKGADTQYF. The CDR3 nucleotides are TGCGCCAGCAGACTTAAGGGAGCAGATACGCAGTATTTT. The genes are TRBV4-3 and TRBJ2-3; D possibly corresponds to TRBD2 (5 bases). This CDR3 contains 13 residues. Germline loops: CDR1 LGHNA, CDR2 YSLEER. V lost 6 bases to trimming and J lost 4 bases, with 11 bases between them.

The V and J genes are TRBV19 and TRBJ2-3; tentative D call: TRBD2 (5 bases). Looked up from germline, CDR1 is LNHDA and CDR2 is SQIVND (reference sequence). V was shortened by 3 bases and J by 6 bases, with 13 bases between the two germline ends. The CDR3 length is 14 residues. CDR3 DNA sequence: TGTGCCAGTAGTATTACTGGGGAGTGGGATACGCAGTATTTT. It encodes CASSITGEWDTQYF.

This clone came up a few times. This chain uses TRBV18 with TRBJ2-3; 10 bases agree with TRBD2. After removal of 4 bases from V and 3 bases from J, the junction contained 7 bases not matched to a gene. From germline, CDR1 is KGHSH and CDR2 LQKENI. CDR3 length: 16 amino acids. CDR3 protein: CASSRASGSGTDTQYF. The CDR3 nucleotides read TGTGCCAGCTCACGGGCTAGCGGGAGTGGTACAGATACGCAGTATTTT.

V usage is TRBV18 and J usage is TRBJ2-6, with unresolved D. This CDR3 has 15 amino acids. Trimming cost V 3 bases and J 0 bases, with 6 bases left between them. Per the germline V gene, CDR1 is KGHSH and CDR2 is LQKENI. The CDR3: CASSPLASGANVLTF. The CDR3 DNA reads as TGTGCCAGCTCACCCTTAGCCTCTGGGGCCAACGTCCTGACTTTC.

The chain joins TRBV6-5 to TRBJ1-3; D possibly corresponds to TRBD1 (6 bases). The germline V gene has CDR1 MNHEY and CDR2 SVGAGI. Between the trimmed V and J ends, which lost 0 bases and 2 bases, there was a span of 11 bases. This CDR3 is 16 amino acids long. CDR3 amino acids: CASSYSGTHPGNTIYF. The DNA of the CDR3 is TGTGCCAGCAGTTACTCCGGGACACATCCTGGAAACACCATATATTTT.